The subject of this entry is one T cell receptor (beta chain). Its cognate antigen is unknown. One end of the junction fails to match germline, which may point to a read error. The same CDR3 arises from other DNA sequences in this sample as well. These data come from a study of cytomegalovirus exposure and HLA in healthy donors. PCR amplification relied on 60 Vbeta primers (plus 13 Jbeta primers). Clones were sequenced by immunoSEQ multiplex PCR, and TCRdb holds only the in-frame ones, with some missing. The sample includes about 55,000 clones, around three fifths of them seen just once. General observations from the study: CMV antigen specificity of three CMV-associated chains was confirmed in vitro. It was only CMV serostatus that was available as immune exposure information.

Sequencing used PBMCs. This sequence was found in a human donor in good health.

CDR3 DNA: TGCGCCAGCAGCCAAGATGGCGGACAGGCAAATAATTCCCCCCTCCACTTT. This sequence encodes CASSQDGGQANNSPLHF. The chain couples TRBV4-1 to TRBJ1-6; TRBD1 matches at 7 bases. Germline values: CDR1 MGHRA, CDR2 YSYEKL. The CDR3 extends over 17 amino acids.